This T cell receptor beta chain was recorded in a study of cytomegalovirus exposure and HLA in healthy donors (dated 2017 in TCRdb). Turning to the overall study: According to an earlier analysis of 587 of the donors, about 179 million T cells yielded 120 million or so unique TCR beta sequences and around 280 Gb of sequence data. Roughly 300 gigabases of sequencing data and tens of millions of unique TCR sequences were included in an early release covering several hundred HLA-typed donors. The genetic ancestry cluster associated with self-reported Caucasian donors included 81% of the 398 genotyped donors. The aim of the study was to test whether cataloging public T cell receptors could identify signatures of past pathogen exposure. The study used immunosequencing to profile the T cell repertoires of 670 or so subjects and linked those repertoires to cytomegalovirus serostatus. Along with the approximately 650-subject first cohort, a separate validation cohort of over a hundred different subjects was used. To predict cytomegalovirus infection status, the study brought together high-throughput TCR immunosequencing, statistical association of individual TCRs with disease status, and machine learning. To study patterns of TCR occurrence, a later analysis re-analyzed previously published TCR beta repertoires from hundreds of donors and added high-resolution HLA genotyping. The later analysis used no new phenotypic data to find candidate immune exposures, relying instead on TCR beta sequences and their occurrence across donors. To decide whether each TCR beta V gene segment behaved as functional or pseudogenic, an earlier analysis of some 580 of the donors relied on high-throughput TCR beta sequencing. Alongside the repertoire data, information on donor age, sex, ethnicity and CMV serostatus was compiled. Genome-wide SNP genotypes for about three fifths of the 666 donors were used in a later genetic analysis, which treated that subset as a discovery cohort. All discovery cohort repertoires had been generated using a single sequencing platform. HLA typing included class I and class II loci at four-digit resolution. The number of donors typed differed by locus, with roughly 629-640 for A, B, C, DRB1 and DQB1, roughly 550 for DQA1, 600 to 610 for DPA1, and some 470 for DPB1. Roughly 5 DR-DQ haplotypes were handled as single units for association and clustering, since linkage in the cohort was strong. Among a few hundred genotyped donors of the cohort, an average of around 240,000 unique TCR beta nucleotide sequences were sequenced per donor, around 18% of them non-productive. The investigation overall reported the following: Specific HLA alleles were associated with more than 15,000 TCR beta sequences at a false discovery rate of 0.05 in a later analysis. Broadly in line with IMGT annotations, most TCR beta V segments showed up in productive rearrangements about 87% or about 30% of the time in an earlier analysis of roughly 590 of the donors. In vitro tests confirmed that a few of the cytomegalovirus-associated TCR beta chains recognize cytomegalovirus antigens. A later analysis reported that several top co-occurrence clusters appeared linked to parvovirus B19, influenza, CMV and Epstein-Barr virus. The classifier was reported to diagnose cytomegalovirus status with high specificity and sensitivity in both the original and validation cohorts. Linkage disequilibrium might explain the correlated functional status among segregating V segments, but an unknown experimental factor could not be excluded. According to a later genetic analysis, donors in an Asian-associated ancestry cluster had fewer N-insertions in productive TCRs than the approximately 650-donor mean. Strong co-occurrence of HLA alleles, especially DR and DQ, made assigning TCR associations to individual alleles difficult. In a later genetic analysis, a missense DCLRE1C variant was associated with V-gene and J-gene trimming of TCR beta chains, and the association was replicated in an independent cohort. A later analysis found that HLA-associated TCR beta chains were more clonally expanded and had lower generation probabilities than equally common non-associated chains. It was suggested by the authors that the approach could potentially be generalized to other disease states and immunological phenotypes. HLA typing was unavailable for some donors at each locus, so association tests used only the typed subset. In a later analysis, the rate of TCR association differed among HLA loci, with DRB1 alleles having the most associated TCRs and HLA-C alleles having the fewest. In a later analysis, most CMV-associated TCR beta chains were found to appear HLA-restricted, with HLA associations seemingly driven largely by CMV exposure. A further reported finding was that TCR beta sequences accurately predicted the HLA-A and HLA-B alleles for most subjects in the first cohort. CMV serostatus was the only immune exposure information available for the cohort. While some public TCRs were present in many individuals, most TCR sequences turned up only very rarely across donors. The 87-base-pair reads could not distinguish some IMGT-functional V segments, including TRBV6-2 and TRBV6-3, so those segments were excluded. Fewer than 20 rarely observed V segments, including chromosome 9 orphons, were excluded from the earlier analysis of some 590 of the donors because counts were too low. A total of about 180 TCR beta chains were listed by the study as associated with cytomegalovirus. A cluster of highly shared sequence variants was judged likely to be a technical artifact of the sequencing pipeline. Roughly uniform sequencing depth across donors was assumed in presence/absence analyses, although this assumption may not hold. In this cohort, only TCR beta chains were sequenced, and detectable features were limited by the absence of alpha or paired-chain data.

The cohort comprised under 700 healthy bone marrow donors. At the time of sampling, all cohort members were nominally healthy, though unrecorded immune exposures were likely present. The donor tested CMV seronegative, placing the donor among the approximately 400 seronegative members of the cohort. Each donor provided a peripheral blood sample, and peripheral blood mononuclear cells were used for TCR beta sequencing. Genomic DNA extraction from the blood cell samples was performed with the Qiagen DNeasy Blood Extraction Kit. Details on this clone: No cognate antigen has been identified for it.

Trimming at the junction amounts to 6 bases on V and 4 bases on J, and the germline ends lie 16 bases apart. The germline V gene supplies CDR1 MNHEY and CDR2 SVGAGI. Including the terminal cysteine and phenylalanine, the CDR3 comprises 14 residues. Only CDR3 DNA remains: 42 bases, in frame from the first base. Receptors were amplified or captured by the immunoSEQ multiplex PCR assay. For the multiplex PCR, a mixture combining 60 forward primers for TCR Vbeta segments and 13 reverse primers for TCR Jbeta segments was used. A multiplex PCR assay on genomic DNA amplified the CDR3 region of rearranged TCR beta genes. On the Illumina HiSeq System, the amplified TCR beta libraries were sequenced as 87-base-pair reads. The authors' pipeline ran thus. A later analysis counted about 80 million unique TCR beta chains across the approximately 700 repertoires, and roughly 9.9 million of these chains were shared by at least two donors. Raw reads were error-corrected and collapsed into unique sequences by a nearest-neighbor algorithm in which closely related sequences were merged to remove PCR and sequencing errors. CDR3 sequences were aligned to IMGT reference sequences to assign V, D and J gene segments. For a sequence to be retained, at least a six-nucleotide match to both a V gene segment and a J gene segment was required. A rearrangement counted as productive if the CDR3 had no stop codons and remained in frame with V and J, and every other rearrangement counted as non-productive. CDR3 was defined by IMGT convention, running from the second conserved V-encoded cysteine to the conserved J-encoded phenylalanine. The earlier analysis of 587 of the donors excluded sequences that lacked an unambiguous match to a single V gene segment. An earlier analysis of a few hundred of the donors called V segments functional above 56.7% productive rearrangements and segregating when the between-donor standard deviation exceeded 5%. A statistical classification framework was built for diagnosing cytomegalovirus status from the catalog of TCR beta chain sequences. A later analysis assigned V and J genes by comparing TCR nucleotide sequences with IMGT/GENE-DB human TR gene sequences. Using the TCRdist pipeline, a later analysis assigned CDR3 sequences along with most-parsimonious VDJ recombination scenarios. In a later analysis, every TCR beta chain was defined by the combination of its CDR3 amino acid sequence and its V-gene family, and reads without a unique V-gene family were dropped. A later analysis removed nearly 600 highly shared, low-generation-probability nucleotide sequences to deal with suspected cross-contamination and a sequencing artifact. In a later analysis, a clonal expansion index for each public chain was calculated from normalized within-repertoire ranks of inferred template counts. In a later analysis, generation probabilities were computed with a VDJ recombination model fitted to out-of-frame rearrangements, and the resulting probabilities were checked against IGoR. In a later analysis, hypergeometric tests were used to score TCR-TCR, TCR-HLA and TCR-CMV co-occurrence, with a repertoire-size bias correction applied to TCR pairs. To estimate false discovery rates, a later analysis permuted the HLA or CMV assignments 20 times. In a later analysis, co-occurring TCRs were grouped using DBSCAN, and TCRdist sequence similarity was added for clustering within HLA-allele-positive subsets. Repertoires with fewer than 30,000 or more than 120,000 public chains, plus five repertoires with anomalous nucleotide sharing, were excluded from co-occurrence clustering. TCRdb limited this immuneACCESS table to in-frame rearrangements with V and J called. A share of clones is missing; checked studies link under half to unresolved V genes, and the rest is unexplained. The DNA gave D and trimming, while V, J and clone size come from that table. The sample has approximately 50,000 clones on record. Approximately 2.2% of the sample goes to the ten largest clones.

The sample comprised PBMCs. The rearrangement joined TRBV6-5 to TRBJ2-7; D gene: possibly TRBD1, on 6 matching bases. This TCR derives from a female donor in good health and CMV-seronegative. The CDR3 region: CASSQGGGGYEQYF. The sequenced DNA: TGTGCCAGCAGCCAAGGGGGTGGAGGTTACGAGCAGTACTTC.